The clone carrying this T cell receptor (beta chain) was recorded once. Per the germline V gene, CDR1 is MNHNY and CDR2 is SVGAGI (reference sequence). The V and J ends lost 10 bases and 4 bases respectively, with 13 bases between them. This CDR3 spans 12 amino acids. The sample belongs to a study of blood T cell repertoires in COVID-19. For the study at large: From T cells, B-cell-depleted T cells, or PBMCs came the material, which was cDNA or gDNA.

Per the authors' pipeline: Amplifying reference gene primers gave estimates of nucleated cell counts. The data were produced by immunoSEQ multiplex PCR, yet TCRdb's version contains in-frame clones alone and is incomplete. V, J and clone size derive from that table, while D and trimming were established from the DNA sequence. The table shows roughly 190,000 clones, with around 76% occurring only once. This sequence joins TRBV6-6 and TRBJ2-5; D is possibly TRBD1 (7 bases). The origin of this receptor is a woman aged 55-69 years with COVID-19, enrolled during active disease. The sample consisted of peripheral blood. For the CDR3, the DNA is TGTGCCATCGGTCAGGGGGGAGAGACCCAGTACTTC. This gives the protein CAIGQGGETQYF.